This paragraph reports one T cell receptor (beta chain). Its specificity is not known. Patients chosen for sequencing had CD8+CD57+ cells that had expanded, as shown by flow cytometry. Patients, without exception, had severe acquired aplastic anemia. The sample comes from a study of CD8+CD57+ T cells in acquired aplastic anemia. Study information: Each DNA sample taken from sorted CD4+ and CD8+ cells came to about 3.4 ug on average. Study-wide results and limits: A set of approximately 30 CD8+ CDR3 sequences was shared between patients and controls, and these sequences appeared highly expressed in patients.

Genomic DNA provided the template from which TCR beta VDJ and CDR3 profiles were obtained. TCRdb re-derived calls from the reads in MiXCR, one entry per CDR3 protein. The sample shows 200,000 to 300,000 distinct CDR3 sequences, around 82% of them seen only once. The sequence was collected from a human donor with aplastic anemia. Specimen: sorted CD4+, CD8+, or CD8+CD57+ T cells (not recorded which) from PBMCs.

CDR3 region: CASSFTSEGGSYTF. CDR3 bases: TGTGCCAGCAGCTTTACTAGCGAGGGAGGAAGCTACACCTTC. This chain connects TRBV5-4 to TRBJ1-2; no clear D gene. The CDR3 extends over 14 amino acids. Germline values: CDR1 SGHNT, CDR2 YYREEE (reference sequence). The V gene lost 2 bases and the J gene lost 9 bases, with 17 bases spanning the gap.